The T cell receptor beta chain described here comes from a study of shared clonotypes between healthy human individuals. Deep-level running was used for the assay. The repertoire was sequenced with immunoSEQ multiplex PCR; TCRdb's copy has only in-frame clones and lacks some. Of 1.5 million to 2.5 million clones in the sample, about 95% are singletons; the top ten hold 1% to 1.5%. This clone occurred once. Only CD45RO-negative cells positively selected for CCR7 counted as naive CD8 cells, so terminally differentiated effector memory CD45RA+ cells were excluded. There are 14 residues in the CDR3. Trimming removed 0 bases from V and 3 bases from J, with 9 bases in between. Germline V gene data show CDR1 as MGHRA and CDR2 as YSYEKL.

The chain has TRBV4-1 and TRBJ2-7; D gene unclear. The source of this sequence is a man aged 18 to 30 in good health. Sequencing input: naive CD8+ T cells sorted from blood. CDR3: CASSQEGYLYEQYF. DNA of the CDR3: TGCGCCAGCAGCCAAGAAGGATACCTCTACGAGCAGTACTTC.